This T cell receptor beta chain was identified during a study of CD8+CD57+ T cells in acquired aplastic anemia. Study-wide context: Sorted CD4+ and CD8+ cells gave an average of 3.2 ug of DNA.

This clonotype was counted at least ten times. According to the study, genomic DNA was the template for TCR beta VDJ and CDR3 profiling. TCRdb re-analysed the reads in MiXCR, keeping a single row per CDR3 protein. The sample shows around 150,000 distinct CDR3 sequences, about 48% of them seen only once. The sequence was collected from a human donor in good health. The source material was sorted CD4+, CD8+, or CD8+CD57+ T cells (not recorded which) from PBMCs.

The CDR3 DNA sequence: TGTGCCAGCAGTTTATTGAAGGGAGATGAGCAGTTCTTC. It specifies CASSLLKGDEQFF. V gene TRBV12-3 or TRBV12-4 combines with J gene TRBJ2-1, with D perhaps TRBD2 (5 bases). Trimming shortened V by 2 bases and J by 8 bases, and 10 bases separated the two germline ends. The CDR3 has 13 residues.